These 32 T cell receptor beta chains were all obtained from the same sample, sequenced in a study of blood T cell repertoires in COVID-19. Libraries were prepared by immunoSEQ multiplex PCR; TCRdb keeps only in-frame clonotypes and omits some of them. The data show about 58,000 clones, approximately 91% seen once. Sequencing input: peripheral blood. The receptors stem from a woman aged 55-69 years with active COVID-19.

This sequence joins TRBV2 and TRBJ1-1, with D perhaps matching TRBD1 (5 bases). CDR3 length: 14 amino acids. Germline CDR1 is SNHLY and CDR2 is FYNNEI. The V end was cut by 4 bases, the J end by 1 base, with 10 bases between. The CDR3 region is CASSAQGGNTEAFF. As DNA, the CDR3 is TGTGCCAGCAGTGCCCAGGGTGGGAACACTGAAGCTTTCTTT.

The chain's CDR3 is CASSPGQGMGEQYF. CDR3 DNA: TGTGCCAGCAGCCCGGGACAGGGGATGGGCGAGCAGTACTTC. The V and J genes are TRBV3-1 (or the pseudogene TRBV3-2) and TRBJ2-7; TRBD1 matches 10 bases. V lost 4 bases and J lost 6; bases outside the gene matches: 6. In germline, CDR1 is LGHDT, CDR2 YNNKEL (reference sequence). This CDR3 region has 14 residues.

V usage is TRBV5-4 and J usage is TRBJ2-2; 7 bases fit TRBD1. Germline assignment: CDR1 SGHNT and CDR2 YYREEE (reference sequence). This CDR3 comprises 16 residues. Trimming at V came to 0 bases and at J to 3 bases, leaving 5 bases not matched to a gene. CDR3 nucleotides: TGTGCCAGCAGCTTGGTAAACAGGGGACACACCGGGGAGCTGTTTTTT. It yields the protein CASSLVNRGHTGELFF.

The chain recombines TRBV5-6 with TRBJ1-2, with a possible D match to TRBD1 (6 bases). Deletions cut 0 bases from V and 4 bases from J, with 13 bases between. CDR1 and CDR2 from the germline V gene are SGHDT and YYEEEE. The length of the CDR3 is 15 residues. DNA for the CDR3: TGTGCCAGCAGCTTGGAAGGGGGTCCAGGCTATGGCTACACCTTC. Its protein product is CASSLEGGPGYGYTF.

The chain carries TRBV30 and TRBJ2-3, with 11 bases lining up with TRBD1. Germline CDR1 and CDR2: GTSNPN and SVGIG (reference sequence). With 3 bases clipped from V and 4 bases from J, the junction kept 3 bases outside the gene matches. CDR3 length equals 14 residues. The chain's CDR3 is CAWSGTGGSDTQYF. The CDR3 DNA reads TGTGCCTGGAGCGGGACAGGGGGGTCAGATACGCAGTATTTT.

This chain links TRBV6-5 with TRBJ1-2; a possible D gene is TRBD1 (5 bases). Germline V CDR1 and CDR2: MNHEY, SVGAGI. V was clipped by 7 bases and J by 4 bases, with 10 bases between them. The CDR3 consists of 12 residues. As DNA, the CDR3 is TGTGCCAGCATCGGGGGTGGCTATGGCTACACCTTC. Translating it yields CASIGGGYGYTF.

The V call is TRBV9, the J call TRBJ2-5; 11 bases are a match to TRBD2. This CDR3 is built from 16 residues. J lost 3 bases, V lost 0 bases, and 4 bases had no gene match. The germline CDR1 and CDR2 sequences are SGDLS and YYNGEE. The CDR3 here is CASSVGGLAEKETQYF. CDR3 sequence (DNA): TGTGCCAGCAGCGTAGGGGGACTAGCGGAGAAAGAGACCCAGTACTTC.

The J gene is TRBJ2-5, the V gene TRBV7-9, with D possibly TRBD1 on 5 matching bases. The V and J ends lost 1 base and 5 bases respectively, with 11 bases between them. This CDR3 spans 14 amino acids. Germline CDR1 SEHNR, CDR2 FQNEAQ (reference sequence). The CDR3 is CASSLVRQLETQYF. The CDR3 DNA follows: TGTGCCAGCAGCTTAGTGCGACAGCTTGAGACCCAGTACTTC. Full variable domain (missing parts from reference TRBV7-9 and TRBJ2-5): DTGVSQNPRHKITKRGQNVTFRCDPISEHNRLYWYRQTLGQGPEFLTYFQNEAQLEKSRLLSDRFSAERPKGSFSTLEIQRTEQGDSAMYLCASSLVRQLETQYFGPGTRLLVL.

The chain is built from TRBV9 and TRBJ2-3; 9 nucleotides match TRBD2. The CDR3 extends over 17 amino acids. Germline assignment: CDR1 SGDLS and CDR2 YYNGEE. J gave up 2 bases and V 5 bases, and 12 bases lay outside the gene matches. The CDR3: CASSPTSGGGVTDTQYF. The CDR3 nucleotides are TGTGCCAGCAGTCCTACTTCTGGCGGGGGGGTCACAGATACGCAGTATTTT.

The chain links TRBV10-3 to TRBJ1-3; 9 positions match TRBD1. CDR1 is ENHRY, CDR2 SYGVKD, per germline. J lost 3 bases, V lost 2 bases, and 2 bases had no gene match. This CDR3 region has 15 residues. The CDR3 sequence is CAISEPTGGGNTIYF. The CDR3 nucleotides are TGTGCCATCAGTGAGCCGACAGGGGGTGGAAACACCATATATTTT.

The rearrangement uses TRBV3-1 (or the pseudogene TRBV3-2) and TRBJ1-1; D gene ambiguous. Trimming took off 4 bases at V and 1 base at J, with 13 bases between the two ends. Looked up from germline, CDR1 is LGHDT and CDR2 is YNNKEL (reference sequence). The CDR3 loop spans 15 amino acids. CDR3 nucleotides: TGTGCCAGCAGCCGCTTCAATTTCGGGAACACTGAAGCTTTCTTT. This encodes CASSRFNFGNTEAFF.

V gene TRBV7-2 combines with J gene TRBJ1-2, with 7 bases identical to TRBD1. Germline V gives CDR1 SGHTA, CDR2 FQGNSA. The CDR3 extends over 14 amino acids. V gave up 6 bases and J gave up 8 bases; unmatched junction bases: 12. CDR3 in amino acids: CASRSGGDVRGYTF. For the CDR3, the DNA is TGTGCCAGCAGGTCAGGGGGTGACGTCCGGGGCTACACCTTC.

This chain joins TRBV5-1 and TRBJ1-5; 10 bases map to TRBD1. Germline CDR1 reads SGHRS; CDR2 reads YFSETQ. The CDR3 extends over 15 amino acids. V dropped 0 bases and J dropped 6; count of bases not matched to a gene: 3. The CDR3 nucleotides are TGCGCCAGCAGCTTGGGACAGGGGGCGGGTCAGCCCCAGCATTTT. Protein sequence: CASSLGQGAGQPQHF.

The CDR3 DNA reads as TGTGCCATCAGTGATCAGGGTTACAATGAGCAGTTCTTC. This gives the protein CAISDQGYNEQFF. The chain carries TRBV10-3 and TRBJ2-1; a weak D match, TRBD1 (5 bases). The CDR3 spans 13 residues. CDR1 is ENHRY and CDR2 is SYGVKD in the germline V gene. With 3 bases removed from V and 4 bases from J, the gap between germline ends came to 7 bases.

This chain uses TRBV7-9 with TRBJ1-2; a possible D gene is TRBD1 (6 bases). CDR1 is SEHNR, CDR2 FQNEAQ, per germline (reference sequence). Trimming stripped 7 bases from V and 8 bases from J, with 20 bases between. The CDR3 runs to 14 residues. The CDR3 is CASNYLTGSEGYTF. The DNA of the CDR3 is TGTGCCAGCAACTACCTCACAGGGTCGGAGGGCTACACCTTC.

With regard to this clone: Other DNA sequences from this sample encode an identical CDR3 as well. The chain links TRBV18 to TRBJ2-7; the match to TRBD1 covers 7 bases. Looked up from germline, CDR1 is KGHSH and CDR2 is LQKENI. The CDR3 totals 13 residues. The ends lost 3 bases at V and 3 bases at J; junction bases unmatched: 2. The CDR3 DNA reads as TGTGCCAGCTCACCGGGACAGTTCTACGAGCAGTACTTC. Amino acids: CASSPGQFYEQYF. Drawing the rest from reference TRBV18 and TRBJ2-7, the complete variable domain is NAGVMQNPRHLVRRRGQEARLRCSPMKGHSHVYWYRQLPEEGLKFMVYLQKENIIDESGMPKERFSAEFPKEGPSILRIQQVVRGDSAAYFCASSPGQFYEQYFGPGTRLTVT.

The rearrangement uses TRBV2 and TRBJ1-6; possibly TRBD1 for D (6 bases). Trimming removed 6 bases from V and 7 bases from J, with 25 bases in between. Germline loops: CDR1 SNHLY, CDR2 FYNNEI. This CDR3 is 18 amino acids long. The CDR3 sequence: CASSLTPKPTGLNSPLHF. The CDR3 DNA follows: TGTGCCAGCAGCCTAACTCCCAAGCCCACAGGGCTCAATTCACCCCTCCACTTT.

This clone was counted once. The rearrangement links TRBV3-1 (or the pseudogene TRBV3-2) to TRBJ1-1; the D gene is possibly TRBD1 (5 bases). This CDR3 is 13 amino acids long. Germline loops: CDR1 LGHDT, CDR2 YNNKEL (reference sequence). Between the trimmed V and J ends, which lost 5 bases and 3 bases, there was a span of 10 bases. The CDR3 loop reads CASSKGIYTEAFF. The DNA of the CDR3 is TGTGCCAGCAGCAAGGGGATCTACACTGAAGCTTTCTTT.

The chain joins TRBV7-9 to TRBJ2-6; unclear D gene. Trimming took 7 bases from V and 4 from J, leaving 11 bases between them. The CDR3 is 14 amino acids. Looked up from germline, CDR1 is SEHNR and CDR2 is FQNEAQ (reference sequence). CDR3 in amino acids: CASTLWHGANVLTF. The CDR3 DNA reads as TGTGCCAGCACCCTCTGGCACGGGGCCAACGTCCTGACTTTC. The whole variable domain, remainder taken from reference TRBV7-9 and TRBJ2-6, is DTGVSQNPRHKITKRGQNVTFRCDPISEHNRLYWYRQTLGQGPEFLTYFQNEAQLEKSRLLSDRFSAERPKGSFSTLEIQRTEQGDSAMYLCASTLWHGANVLTFGAGSRLTVL.

The chain's CDR3 is CASSPGFGAGQPQHF. CDR3 bases: TGTGCCAGCAGCCCTGGATTTGGGGCGGGACAGCCCCAGCATTTT. The chain couples TRBV6-2 or TRBV6-3 to TRBJ1-5, with D maybe TRBD1 (5 bases). V lost 6 bases and J lost 7, with 19 bases in between. The germline V gene has CDR1 MNHEY and CDR2 SVGEGT. This CDR3 is built from 15 residues.

The V gene is TRBV5-6, the J gene TRBJ2-7; a weak D match, TRBD2 (6 bases). CDR3 length equals 17 residues. V dropped 1 base and J dropped 1 base, with 18 bases sitting between them. Germline values: CDR1 SGHDT, CDR2 YYEEEE. The CDR3 sequence is CASSLWGMGRRSYEQYF. Here the CDR3 DNA reads TGTGCCAGCAGCTTGTGGGGGATGGGGAGGAGGTCCTACGAGCAGTACTTC.

Comments on this clone: One end of the junction fails to match germline, which may point to a read error. This chain links TRBV10-3 with TRBJ2-1, with 10 bases that match TRBD1. Germline loops: CDR1 ENHRY, CDR2 SYGVKD. The CDR3 has 12 amino acids. CDR3 residues: CAISWDRGPSLF. The CDR3 DNA follows: TGTGCCATCAGTTGGGACAGGGGTCCCTCCCTCTTC.

This clone was seen more than once but under ten times. The rearrangement joins TRBV6-5 to TRBJ2-7; weak D call: TRBD2 (5 bases). V was trimmed by 6 bases and J by 5 bases, leaving 14 bases between them. The CDR3 extends over 13 amino acids. CDR1 and CDR2 (germline): MNHEY, SVGAGI. The CDR3 loop is CASRWTSGNEQYF. In DNA, the CDR3 is TGTGCCAGCAGGTGGACCAGCGGTAACGAGCAGTACTTC.

The V gene is TRBV9, the J gene TRBJ2-3, with 8 positions matching TRBD2. The ends lost 3 bases at V and 0 bases at J; junction bases unmatched: 9. The CDR3 spans 17 residues. Germline V lookup: CDR1 SGDLS, CDR2 YYNGEE. The CDR3 protein is CASSALAGITSTDTQYF. The CDR3 DNA is TGTGCCAGCAGCGCGCTAGCGGGCATCACTAGCACAGATACGCAGTATTTT.

This chain connects TRBV7-3 to TRBJ2-1, with D perhaps matching TRBD1 (5 bases). The CDR3 contains 15 residues. Trimming removed 0 bases at V and 4 bases at J, with 10 bases between. Per the germline V gene, CDR1 is SGHTA and CDR2 is FQGTGA. CDR3 sequence reads: CASSLTGQGYNEQFF. The CDR3 DNA follows: TGTGCCAGCAGCTTAACTGGGCAGGGATACAATGAGCAGTTCTTC.

This clone occurred once. V gene TRBV30 combines with J gene TRBJ1-3, with D perhaps matching TRBD1 (5 bases). The CDR3 contains 13 residues. V was pared by 3 bases and J by 7 bases, with 13 bases between. Germline CDR1 reads GTSNPN; CDR2 reads SVGIG (reference sequence). The CDR3: CAWRLGLANTIYF. The CDR3 DNA follows: TGTGCCTGGAGGCTGGGGCTTGCGAACACCATATATTTT.

The V call is TRBV3-1 (or the pseudogene TRBV3-2), the J call TRBJ2-3, with 11 bases identical to TRBD2. V lost 1 base, J lost 2 bases, and 8 bases stayed unmatched. Germline lookup yields CDR1 LGHDT and CDR2 YNNKEL (reference sequence). The CDR3 length is 18 residues. The CDR3 region has the DNA TGTGCCAGCAGCCAAGGGCCGGGACTAGCGGCCCACACAGATACGCAGTATTTT. It specifies CASSQGPGLAAHTDTQYF.

V gene TRBV6-2 or TRBV6-3 combines with J gene TRBJ1-6, with D possibly matching TRBD1 (6 bases). V lost 6 bases, J lost 11 bases, and 17 bases lay in between. CDR3 length: 14 residues. Looked up from germline, CDR1 is MNHEY and CDR2 is SVGEGT. The CDR3 region is CASSPRRQVTPLHF. The CDR3, as DNA: TGTGCCAGCAGCCCCAGGCGACAGGTGACACCCCTCCACTTT.

V and J are TRBV2 and TRBJ1-1; 7 bases map to TRBD1. The CDR3 covers 15 residues. With 6 bases clipped from V and 0 bases from J, the junction kept 7 bases outside the gene matches. Germline-derived CDR1 and CDR2 are SNHLY and FYNNEI. As DNA, the CDR3 is TGTGCCAGCAGCCAACAGGGGACCGTGAACACTGAAGCTTTCTTT. This sequence encodes CASSQQGTVNTEAFF.

This sequence joins TRBV2 and TRBJ2-5; 10 positions match TRBD2. The CDR3 has 15 amino acids. V dropped 6 bases and J dropped 4; count of bases not matched to a gene: 8. Germline assignment: CDR1 SNHLY and CDR2 FYNNEI. CDR3 sequence (DNA): TGTGCCAGCAGGGAGAGCGGGGGGGCCGGAGAGACCCAGTACTTC. Translating gives CASRESGGAGETQYF.

This clone was seen more than once but under ten times. This chain uses TRBV11-3 with TRBJ2-3; TRBD1 matches 8 bases. J lost 0 bases, V lost 5 bases, and 7 bases had no gene match. The V gene's germline CDR1 is SGHNT and CDR2 YENEEA. The length of the CDR3 is 16 residues. The CDR3 loop is CASSAGDRWSTDTQYF. As DNA, the CDR3 is TGTGCCAGCAGCGCCGGGGACAGGTGGAGCACAGATACGCAGTATTTT.

J is TRBJ2-2 and V is TRBV10-1; D ambiguous. CDR3 length: 14 residues. Deletions cut 6 bases from V and 4 bases from J, with 12 bases between. Germline V gene data show CDR1 as WNHNN and CDR2 as SYGVQD (reference sequence). CDR3 sequence reads: CASRRWSFTGELFF. CDR3 coding DNA: TGCGCCAGCAGACGCTGGAGCTTCACCGGGGAGCTGTTTTTT.